This T cell receptor (beta chain) appears in the sequencing data of a study of blood T cell repertoires in COVID-19. In the study's own analysis: Amplification of reference gene primers was used by the study to estimate nucleated cell counts. Assay: immunoSEQ multiplex PCR; the TCRdb copy retains only in-frame clones and omits some. V and J calls and clone size are as listed in that table; D and trimming were resolved from the DNA. The table shows roughly 340,000 clones, with approximately 91% occurring only once. The clonotype comes from a woman aged 65 to 85 with COVID-19, enrolled during active disease. Specimen: peripheral blood.

In DNA, the CDR3 is TGTGCCAGCAGTGGCCGTCGGGGGACGGGAAACACCATATATTTT. It translates to CASSGRRGTGNTIYF. The V call is TRBV27, the J call TRBJ1-3, with a weak D call TRBD1 (5 bases). The ends were cut back, 5 bases at V and 4 bases at J, with 15 bases in the middle. CDR1 and CDR2 (germline): MNHEY, SMNVEV (reference sequence). CDR3 length: 15 amino acids.